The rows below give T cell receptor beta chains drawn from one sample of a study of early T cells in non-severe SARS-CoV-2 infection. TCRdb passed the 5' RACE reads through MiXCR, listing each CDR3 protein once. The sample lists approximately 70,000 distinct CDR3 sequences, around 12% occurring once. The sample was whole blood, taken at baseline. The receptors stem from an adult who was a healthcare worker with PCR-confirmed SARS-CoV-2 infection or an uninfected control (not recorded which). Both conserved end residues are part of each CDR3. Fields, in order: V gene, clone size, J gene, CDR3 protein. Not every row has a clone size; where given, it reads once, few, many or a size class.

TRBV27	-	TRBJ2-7	CASSPFGSSYEQYF
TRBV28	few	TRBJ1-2	CASSFTSIQGGYGYTF
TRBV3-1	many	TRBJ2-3	CASSQEGTQYF
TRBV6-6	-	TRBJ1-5	CASSPRGAPQHF
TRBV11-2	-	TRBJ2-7	CASSKSYEQYF
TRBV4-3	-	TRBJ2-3	CASSQEPPAGGRLQDTQYF
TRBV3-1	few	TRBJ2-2	CASSQVGLAGKTNTGELFF
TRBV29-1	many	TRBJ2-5	CSVVGGGPLFGETQYF
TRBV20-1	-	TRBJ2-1	CSARPSGGQSYNEQFF
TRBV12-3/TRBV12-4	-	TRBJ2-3	CASNTGQTRGDTQYF
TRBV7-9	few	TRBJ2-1	CASSLVNEQFF
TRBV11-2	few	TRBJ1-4	CASSLTGRGQEKLFF
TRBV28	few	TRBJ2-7	CASSLWDSLLSYEQYF
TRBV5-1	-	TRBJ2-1	CASSLAFSGGLGEQFF
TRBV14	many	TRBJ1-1	CASSQVGRDTEAFF
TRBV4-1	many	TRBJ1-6	CASSQEPGSSYNSPLHF
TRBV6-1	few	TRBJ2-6	CASSGEGLAGANVLTF
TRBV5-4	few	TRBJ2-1	CASSKPQGNLYNEQFF
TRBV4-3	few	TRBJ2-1	CASSPLLAGGYNEQFF
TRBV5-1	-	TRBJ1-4	CASSRQGYNEKLFF
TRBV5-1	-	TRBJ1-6	CATKGTDDYNSPLHF
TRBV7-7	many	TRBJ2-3	CASSMGTVTDTQYF
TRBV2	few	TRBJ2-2	CASSEFRDTGELFF
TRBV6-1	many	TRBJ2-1	CASKASGGTGSYNEQFF
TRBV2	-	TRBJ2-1	CASTGTGTYNEQFF
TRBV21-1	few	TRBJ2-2	CASCDPSGVNTGELFF
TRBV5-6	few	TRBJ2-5	CASSLVGIETQYF
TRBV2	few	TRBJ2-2	CASNRLLRGELFF
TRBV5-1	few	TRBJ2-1	CASSFGSGNEQFF
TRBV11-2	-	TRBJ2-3	CASSLKGQGTDTQYF
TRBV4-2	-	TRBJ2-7	CASSQGGAPLYEQYF
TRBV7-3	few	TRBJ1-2	CASSPGTGSGNYGYTF
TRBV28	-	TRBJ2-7	CASSSDRVSTYF
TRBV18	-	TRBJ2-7	CASSPTVTYEQYF
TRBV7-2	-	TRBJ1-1	CASSKGQGTNTEAFF
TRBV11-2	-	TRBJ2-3	CASSLEFRNTDTQYF
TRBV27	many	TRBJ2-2	CASAPGDRNTGELFF
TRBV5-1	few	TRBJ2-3	CASSRGGDTDTQYF
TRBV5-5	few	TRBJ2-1	CASSFLTGSSYNEQFF
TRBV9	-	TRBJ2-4	CASSLRQGGSIQYF
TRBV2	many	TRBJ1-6	CASKDGVLNSPLHF
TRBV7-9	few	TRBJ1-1	CAVGQADTEAFF
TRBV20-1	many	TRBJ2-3	CSARDFRAQTDTQYF
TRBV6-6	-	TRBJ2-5	CASSSHNPGGAETQYF
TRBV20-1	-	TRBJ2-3	CSARGAGTSGGNTDTQYF
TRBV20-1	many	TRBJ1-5	CSAREREGQPQHF
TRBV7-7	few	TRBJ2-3	CASSLEGVDTQYF
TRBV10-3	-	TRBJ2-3	CAISESAIDTQYF